The source of this T cell receptor (beta chain) is a study of blood T cells in healthy people across ages. Every participating donor contributed approximately 9.5 milliliters of peripheral blood through a draw. From germline, CDR1 is SGHRS and CDR2 YFSETQ. The CDR3 consists of 14 residues. V trimming: 6 bases; J trimming: 7 bases; junction bases outside the gene matches: 13. The authors ran a second PCR of about 7 to 12 cycles using a sample-barcoded 5' primer and a J-beta primer mix. Every sample gave at least 2.5 million paired-end reads containing CDR3. TCRdb called the 5' RACE reads again in MiXCR, with one record for every CDR3 protein. The sample lists more than 1 million distinct CDR3 sequences, 45% occurring once.

V usage is TRBV5-1 and J usage is TRBJ2-7, with TRBD2 matching over 7 bases. Input material: blood. The receptor was isolated from a woman between 55 and 75 years old in good health. This CDR3 is CASTPSGNTGEQYF. The DNA for the CDR3 is TGCGCCAGCACGCCTAGCGGAAACACCGGGGAGCAGTACTTC.